This section outlines one TCR beta chain sequence together with its context. The data belong to a study of blood T cell repertoires in COVID-19. Sequencing used immunoSEQ multiplex PCR; TCRdb keeps in-frame clones, though not all of them. The data show a few hundred thousand clones, roughly 89% seen once. Adults between about 18 and 89 years of age took part from about 24 US areas. The clonotype comes from a woman aged 50 to 65 who had recovered from COVID-19. The source material was PBMCs or T cells enriched from blood (not recorded which).

The CDR3 reads CASSQARRGTGDIQYF. CDR3 nucleotide sequence: TGCGCCAGCAGCCAAGCTAGACGTGGGACAGGTGACATTCAGTACTTC. The chain has TRBV4-1 and TRBJ2-4, with TRBD1 identical over 8 bases. V lost 1 base to trimming and J lost 8 bases; unmatched junction nucleotides: 10. This CDR3 contains 16 residues. Looked up from germline, CDR1 is MGHRA and CDR2 is YSYEKL.